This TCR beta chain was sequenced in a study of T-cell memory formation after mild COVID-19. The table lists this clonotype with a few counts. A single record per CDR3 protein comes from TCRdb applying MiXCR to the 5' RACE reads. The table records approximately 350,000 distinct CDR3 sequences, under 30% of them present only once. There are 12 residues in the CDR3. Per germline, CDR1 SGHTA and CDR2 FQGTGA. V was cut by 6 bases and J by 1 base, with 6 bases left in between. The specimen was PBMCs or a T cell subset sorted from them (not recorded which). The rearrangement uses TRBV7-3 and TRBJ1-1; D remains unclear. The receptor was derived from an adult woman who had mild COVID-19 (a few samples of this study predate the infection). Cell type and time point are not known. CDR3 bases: TGTGCCAGCAGTAGAGGGAACACTGAAGCTTTCTTT. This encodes CASSRGNTEAFF.